This T cell receptor (beta chain) derives from a study of radiotherapy plus CTLA-4 blockade in lung cancer. Study details: Patients showed objective responses in under 20% of cases and disease control in roughly 34%.

Regarding this clone: No antigen is known for it.

The assay was immunoSEQ multiplex PCR, and TCRdb's table has in-frame clones only and misses some. In the table there are 11,000 to 15,000 clones, about 87% of which are singletons. The CDR3 is made up of 16 amino acids. V gave up 3 bases and J gave up 6 bases, with 21 bases separating them. The germline CDR1 and CDR2 sequences are KGHSH and LQKENI. Findings of the study overall: There was expansion of tumor-derived TCR clones in blood after radiotherapy plus ipilimumab. According to reports, early shifts in blood T cell clones, alongside interferon-beta, forecast response most accurately.

Each patient with chemo-refractory metastatic non-small-cell lung cancer was treated with focal radiation plus CTLA-4 blockade using ipilimumab. The chain combines TRBV18 with TRBJ2-7, with D perhaps TRBD2 (6 bases). This TCR derives from a human donor with non-small cell lung cancer that progressed on radiotherapy plus ipilimumab. Some clones in this sample may be carry-over from other donors' samples. This specimen was peripheral blood, taken from a patient treated with radiotherapy plus ipilimumab. DNA for the CDR3: TGTGCCAGCTCACCCCTCGGCCCTGGAGGGTCGGTCGAGCAGTACTTC. Encoded protein: CASSPLGPGGSVEQYF.